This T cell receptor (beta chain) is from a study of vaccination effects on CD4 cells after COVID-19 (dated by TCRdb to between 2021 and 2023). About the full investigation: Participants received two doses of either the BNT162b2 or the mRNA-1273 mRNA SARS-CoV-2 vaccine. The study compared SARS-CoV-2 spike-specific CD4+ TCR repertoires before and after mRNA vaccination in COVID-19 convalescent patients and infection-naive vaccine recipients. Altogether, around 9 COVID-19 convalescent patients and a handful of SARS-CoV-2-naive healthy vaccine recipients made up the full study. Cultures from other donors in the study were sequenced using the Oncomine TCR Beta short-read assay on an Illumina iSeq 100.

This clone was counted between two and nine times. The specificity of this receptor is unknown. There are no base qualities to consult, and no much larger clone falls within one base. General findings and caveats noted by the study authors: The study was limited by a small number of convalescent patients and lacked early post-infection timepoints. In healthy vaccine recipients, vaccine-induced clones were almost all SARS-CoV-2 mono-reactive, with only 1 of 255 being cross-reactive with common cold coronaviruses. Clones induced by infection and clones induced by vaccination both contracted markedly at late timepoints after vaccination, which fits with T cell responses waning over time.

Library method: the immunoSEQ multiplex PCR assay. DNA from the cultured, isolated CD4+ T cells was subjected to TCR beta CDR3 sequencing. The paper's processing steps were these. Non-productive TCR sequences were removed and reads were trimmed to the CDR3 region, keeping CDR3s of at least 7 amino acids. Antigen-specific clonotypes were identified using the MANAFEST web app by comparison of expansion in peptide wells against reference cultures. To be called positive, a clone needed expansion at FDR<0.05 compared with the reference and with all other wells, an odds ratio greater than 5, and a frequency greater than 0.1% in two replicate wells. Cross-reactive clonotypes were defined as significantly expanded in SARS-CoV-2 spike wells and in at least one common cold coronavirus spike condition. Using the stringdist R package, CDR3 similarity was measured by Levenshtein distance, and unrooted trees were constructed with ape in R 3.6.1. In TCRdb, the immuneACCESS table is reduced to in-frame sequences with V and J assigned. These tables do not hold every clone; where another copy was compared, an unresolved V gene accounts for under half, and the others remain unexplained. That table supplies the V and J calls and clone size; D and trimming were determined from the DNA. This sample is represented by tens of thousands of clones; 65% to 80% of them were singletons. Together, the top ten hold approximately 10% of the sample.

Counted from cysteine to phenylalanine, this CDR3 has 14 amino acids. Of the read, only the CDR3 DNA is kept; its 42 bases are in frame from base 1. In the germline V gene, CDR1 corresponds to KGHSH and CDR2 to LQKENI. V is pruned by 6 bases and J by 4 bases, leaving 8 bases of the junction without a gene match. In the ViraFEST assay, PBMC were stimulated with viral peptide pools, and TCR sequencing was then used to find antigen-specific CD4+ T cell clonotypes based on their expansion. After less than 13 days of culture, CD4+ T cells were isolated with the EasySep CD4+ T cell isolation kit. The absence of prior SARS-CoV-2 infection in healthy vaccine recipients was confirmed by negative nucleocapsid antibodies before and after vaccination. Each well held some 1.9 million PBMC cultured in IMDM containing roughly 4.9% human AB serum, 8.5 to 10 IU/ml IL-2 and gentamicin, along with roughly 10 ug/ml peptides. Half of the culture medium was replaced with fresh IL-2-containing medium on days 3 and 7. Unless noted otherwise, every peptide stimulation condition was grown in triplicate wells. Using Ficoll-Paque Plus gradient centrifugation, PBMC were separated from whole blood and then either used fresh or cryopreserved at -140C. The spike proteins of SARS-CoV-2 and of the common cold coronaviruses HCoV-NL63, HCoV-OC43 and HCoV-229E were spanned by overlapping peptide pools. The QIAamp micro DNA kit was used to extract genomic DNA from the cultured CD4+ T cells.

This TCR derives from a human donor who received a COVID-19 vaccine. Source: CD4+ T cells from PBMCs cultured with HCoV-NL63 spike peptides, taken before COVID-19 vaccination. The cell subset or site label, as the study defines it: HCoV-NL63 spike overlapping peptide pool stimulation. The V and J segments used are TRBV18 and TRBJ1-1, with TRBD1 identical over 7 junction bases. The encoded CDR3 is CASSATGAITEAFF. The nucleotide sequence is TGTGCCAGCTCCGCAACAGGGGCCATCACTGAAGCTTTCTTT.